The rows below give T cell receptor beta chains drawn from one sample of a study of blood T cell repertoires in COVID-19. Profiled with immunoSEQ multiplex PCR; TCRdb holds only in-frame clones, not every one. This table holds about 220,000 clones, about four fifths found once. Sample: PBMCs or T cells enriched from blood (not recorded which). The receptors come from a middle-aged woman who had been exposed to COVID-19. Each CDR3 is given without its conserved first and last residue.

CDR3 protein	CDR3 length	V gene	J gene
SVSGEFVYEQY	11	TRBV29-1	TRBJ2-7
ASSQDGGNDNSPLH	14	TRBV4-1	TRBJ1-6
ASSKAQGSSGNTIY	14	TRBV21-1	TRBJ1-3
ASSDGQGVREQF	12	TRBV2	TRBJ2-1
ASSLASTSLGTDTQY	15	TRBV5-1	TRBJ2-3
ASSQTRQSNQPQH	13	TRBV6-1	TRBJ1-5
ASSYLLVHEQY	11	TRBV6-2/TRBV6-3	TRBJ2-7
ATTTGHLGSEKLF	13	TRBV15	TRBJ1-4
ASSLALDRGGDEKLF	15	TRBV5-1	TRBJ1-4
ASSGKRGGFQETQY	14	TRBV6-1	TRBJ2-5
ASSFLLAGQETQY	13	TRBV7-9	TRBJ2-5
ASSEEEGWSNQPQH	14	TRBV6-1	TRBJ1-5
ASSVAYAGPGNTIY	14	TRBV9	TRBJ1-3
ASSLGQGGEKLF	12	TRBV5-1	TRBJ1-4
ASNWADPSYEQY	12	TRBV28	TRBJ2-7
ASSLGQWNEKLF	12	TRBV28	TRBJ1-4